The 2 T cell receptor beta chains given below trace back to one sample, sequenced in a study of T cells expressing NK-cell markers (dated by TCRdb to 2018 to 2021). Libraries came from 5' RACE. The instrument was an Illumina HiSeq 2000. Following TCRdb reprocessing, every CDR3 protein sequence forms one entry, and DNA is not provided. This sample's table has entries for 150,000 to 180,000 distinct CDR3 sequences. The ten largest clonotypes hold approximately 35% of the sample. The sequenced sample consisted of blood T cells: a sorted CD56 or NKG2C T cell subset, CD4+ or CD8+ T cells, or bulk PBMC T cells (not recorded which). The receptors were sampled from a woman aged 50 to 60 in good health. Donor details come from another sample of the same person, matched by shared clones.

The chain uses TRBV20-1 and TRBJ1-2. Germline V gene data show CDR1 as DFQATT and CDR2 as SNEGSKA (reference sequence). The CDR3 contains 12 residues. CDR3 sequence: CSARVEGPGYTF.

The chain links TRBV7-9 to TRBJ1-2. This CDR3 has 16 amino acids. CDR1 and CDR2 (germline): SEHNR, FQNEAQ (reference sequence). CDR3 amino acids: CASTPPGARANYGYTF.